This T cell receptor beta chain appears in the sequencing data of a study of identical twins. Study-wide results and limits: Instead of following the same donors, the conclusions were based on cross-sectional statistical analysis.

V shed 3 bases, J shed 2 bases, and the junction held 12 bases outside the gene matches. This CDR3 region has 17 residues. Per the germline V gene, CDR1 is LNHDA and CDR2 is SQIVND (reference sequence). TCRdb used MiXCR to reprocess the 5' RACE reads, holding one entry per CDR3 protein. Among some 500,000 distinct CDR3 sequences, approximately 10% were seen once, and the ten largest hold around 3.1%. About this clonotype itself: Antigen specificity is unknown.

This sample also appeared in a second study, on yellow fever vaccine responses in identical twins.

The clonotype was recovered from a woman aged 18-30 years in good health. Sequenced sample: PBMCs. The chain uses TRBV19 and TRBJ2-7; TRBD1 aligns across 8 bases. The CDR3 region has the DNA TGTGCCAGTAGTATGGCCGGGACAGGATTGGGTACCTACGAGCAGTACTTC. Translated, it gives CASSMAGTGLGTYEQYF.